This T cell receptor (beta chain) was sequenced for a study of blood T cell repertoires in COVID-19. The repertoire was sequenced with immunoSEQ multiplex PCR; TCRdb's copy has only in-frame clones and lacks some. In the table there are tens of thousands of clones, about 74% of which are singletons. CDR1 is SGHDT, CDR2 YYEEEE, per germline. The CDR3 is made up of 13 amino acids. Trimming left V 4 bases short and J 1 base short, with 8 bases between. The specimen was peripheral blood. J is TRBJ2-5 and V is TRBV5-6; no clear D. The clonotype originates from a woman aged 80 or over with acute or convalescent COVID-19. CDR3 bases: TGTGCCAGCAGCAACTACGCCCAAGAGACCCAGTACTTC. Translation: CASSNYAQETQYF.